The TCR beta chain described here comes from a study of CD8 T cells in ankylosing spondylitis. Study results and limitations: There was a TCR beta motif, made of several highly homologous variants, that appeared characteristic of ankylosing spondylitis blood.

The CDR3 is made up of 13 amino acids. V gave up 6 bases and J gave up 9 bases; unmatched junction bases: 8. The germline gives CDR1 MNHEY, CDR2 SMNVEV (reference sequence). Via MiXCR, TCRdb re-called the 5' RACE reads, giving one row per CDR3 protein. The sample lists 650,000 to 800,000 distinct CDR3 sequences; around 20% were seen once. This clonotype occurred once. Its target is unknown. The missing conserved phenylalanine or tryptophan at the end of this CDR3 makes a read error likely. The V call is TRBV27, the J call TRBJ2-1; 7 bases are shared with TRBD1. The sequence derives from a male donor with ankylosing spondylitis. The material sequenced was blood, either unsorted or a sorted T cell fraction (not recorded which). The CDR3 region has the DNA TGTGCCAGCAGCCGCGACAGGGCGTCTGAGCAGTTCTAC. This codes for CASSRDRASEQFY.